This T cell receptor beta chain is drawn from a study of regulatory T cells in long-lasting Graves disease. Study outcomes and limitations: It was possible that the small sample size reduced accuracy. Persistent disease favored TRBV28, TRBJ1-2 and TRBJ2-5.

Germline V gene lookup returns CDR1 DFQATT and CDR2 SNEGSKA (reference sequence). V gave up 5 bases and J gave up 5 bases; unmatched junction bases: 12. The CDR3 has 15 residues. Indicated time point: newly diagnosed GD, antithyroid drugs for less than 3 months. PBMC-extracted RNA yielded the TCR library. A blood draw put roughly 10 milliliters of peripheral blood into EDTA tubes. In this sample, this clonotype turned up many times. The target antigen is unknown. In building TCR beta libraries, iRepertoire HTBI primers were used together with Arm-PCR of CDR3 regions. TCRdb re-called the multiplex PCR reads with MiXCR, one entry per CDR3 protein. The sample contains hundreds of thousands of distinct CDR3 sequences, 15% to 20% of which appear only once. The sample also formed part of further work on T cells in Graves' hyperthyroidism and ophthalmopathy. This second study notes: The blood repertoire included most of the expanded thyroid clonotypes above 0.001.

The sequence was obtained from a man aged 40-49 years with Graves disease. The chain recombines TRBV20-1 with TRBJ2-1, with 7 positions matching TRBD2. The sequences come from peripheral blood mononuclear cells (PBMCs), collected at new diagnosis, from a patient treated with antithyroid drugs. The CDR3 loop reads CSAPSAGFWDNEQFF. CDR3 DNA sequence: TGCAGTGCTCCCTCAGCGGGGTTTTGGGACAATGAGCAGTTCTTC.